A selection of T cell receptor beta chains follows, all from one sample in a study of blood T cell repertoires in COVID-19. TCRdb's table, derived via immunoSEQ multiplex PCR, lists solely in-frame clones and lacks some. The sample lists nearly 350,000 clones; around four fifths were seen once. The sequenced sample consisted of peripheral blood. The receptors stem from a man younger than 45 with active or convalescent COVID-19. CDR3s include the opening cysteine and the closing phenylalanine or tryptophan. D genes are given only for firm matches.

TRBV3-1/TRBV3-2	12	TRBJ2-1	-	CASSRAYNEQFF	TGTGCCAGCAGCCGGGCCTATAATGAGCAGTTCTTC
TRBV4-2	13	TRBJ1-1	-	CASRTGVSTEAFF	TGTGCCAGCAGGACAGGAGTCAGTACCGAAGCTTTCTTT
TRBV4-1	15	TRBJ1-2	-	CASSQPYRDNYGYTF	TGCGCCAGCAGCCAACCCTATCGGGATAATTATGGCTACACCTTC
TRBV7-2	12	TRBJ1-5	-	CASSLGPQPQHF	TGTGCCAGCAGCTTGGGCCCACAGCCCCAGCATTTT
TRBV7-7	17	TRBJ2-2	TRBD2	CASSPEGALAGAGELFF	TGTGCCAGCAGCCCAGAAGGGGCGCTAGCGGGAGCCGGGGAGCTGTTTTTT
TRBV30	12	TRBJ2-7	TRBD1	CAWTDRGYEQYF	TGTGCCTGGACGGACAGGGGCTACGAGCAGTACTTC
TRBV4-2	13	TRBJ1-1	-	CASSQQENTEAFF	TGTGCCAGCAGCCAACAGGAGAACACTGAAGCTTTCTTT
TRBV19	15	TRBJ1-1	TRBD1	CASSAGQGGYTEAFF	TGTGCCAGTAGCGCTGGACAGGGGGGATATACTGAAGCTTTCTTT
TRBV6-5	14	TRBJ2-1	TRBD1	CASTIDRAGNEQFF	TGTGCCAGCACTATTGACAGGGCCGGCAATGAGCAGTTCTTC
TRBV7-2	17	TRBJ2-2	TRBD1	CASSLVGTGGGTGELFF	TGTGCCAGCAGCTTAGTCGGGACAGGGGGCGGAACCGGGGAGCTGTTTTTT
TRBV13	14	TRBJ1-1	TRBD1	CASSLGGGQGKAFF	TGTGCCAGCAGCTTAGGAGGGGGCCAGGGTAAAGCTTTCTTT
TRBV29-1	11	TRBJ1-1	-	CSLHSNTEAFF	TGCTCTCTCCACTCGAACACTGAAGCTTTCTTT
TRBV25-1	15	TRBJ2-3	-	CASSPGAGRGRTQYF	TGTGCCAGCAGTCCGGGGGCGGGAAGGGGGCGTACGCAGTATTTT